A single count supports the clone carrying this T cell receptor (beta chain). The sample is drawn from a study of cytomegalovirus exposure and HLA in healthy donors. PCR involved 60 Vbeta and 13 Jbeta primers. Measured with immunoSEQ multiplex PCR; TCRdb has only the in-frame clones, and not every one. Among over 100,000 clones listed, 76% were seen once. The junction had 5 bases not matched to a gene; V was cut back by 7 bases and J by 1 base. CDR1 is SQVTM and CDR2 is ANQGSEA in the germline V gene. This CDR3 contains 13 residues. The clonotype originates from a woman aged 50 to 65 in good health and CMV-seropositive. Sequenced sample: PBMCs. V is TRBV29-1 and J is TRBJ1-1; 8 nucleotides agree with TRBD1. CDR3 protein: CSATGQGNTEAFF. The DNA of the CDR3 is TGCAGCGCAACCGGACAGGGGAACACTGAAGCTTTCTTT. Drawing the rest from reference TRBV29-1 and TRBJ1-1, the complete variable domain is SAVISQKPSRDICQRGTSLTIQCQVDSQVTMMFWYRQQPGQSLTLIATANQGSEATYESGFVIDKFPISRPNLTFSTLTVSNMSPEDSSIYLCSATGQGNTEAFFGQGTRLTVV.